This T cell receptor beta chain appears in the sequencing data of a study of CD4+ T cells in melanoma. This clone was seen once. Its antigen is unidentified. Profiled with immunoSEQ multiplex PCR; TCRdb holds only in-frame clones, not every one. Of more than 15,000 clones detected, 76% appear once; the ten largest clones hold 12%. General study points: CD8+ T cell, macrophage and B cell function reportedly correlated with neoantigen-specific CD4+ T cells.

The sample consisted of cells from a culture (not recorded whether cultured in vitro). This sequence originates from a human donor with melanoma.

CDR3 sequence reads: CASSLRGGAGSTYNEQFF. CDR3 sequence (DNA): TGTGCCAGCAGCTTACGAGGAGGAGCGGGGTCTACCTACAATGAGCAGTTCTTC. This chain connects TRBV7-9 to TRBJ2-1; TRBD2 matches 7 bases. The germline V gene encodes CDR1 SEHNR and CDR2 FQNEAQ (reference sequence). This CDR3 comprises 18 residues. V lost 2 bases, J lost 2 bases, and 12 bases stayed unmatched.